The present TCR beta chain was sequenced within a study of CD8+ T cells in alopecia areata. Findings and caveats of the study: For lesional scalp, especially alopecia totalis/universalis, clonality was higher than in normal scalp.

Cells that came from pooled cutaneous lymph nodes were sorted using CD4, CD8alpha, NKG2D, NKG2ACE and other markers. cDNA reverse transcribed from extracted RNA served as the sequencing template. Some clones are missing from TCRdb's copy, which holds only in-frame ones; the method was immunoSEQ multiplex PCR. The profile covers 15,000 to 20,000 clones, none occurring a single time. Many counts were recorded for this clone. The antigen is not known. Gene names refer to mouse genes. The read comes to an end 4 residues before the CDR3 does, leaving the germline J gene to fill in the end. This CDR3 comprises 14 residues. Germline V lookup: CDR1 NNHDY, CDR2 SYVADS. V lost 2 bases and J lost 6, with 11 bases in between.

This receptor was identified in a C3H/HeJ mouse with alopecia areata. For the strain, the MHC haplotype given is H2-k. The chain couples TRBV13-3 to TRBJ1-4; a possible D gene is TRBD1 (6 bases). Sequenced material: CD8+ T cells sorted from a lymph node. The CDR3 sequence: CASSEQGNDERLFF. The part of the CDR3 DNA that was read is TGTGCCAGCAGTGAGCAGGGGAATGACGAA.